This T cell receptor (beta chain) was sequenced in a study of blood T cell repertoires in COVID-19. About the research overall: Nucleic acid was either cDNA or gDNA, and it came from T cells, B-cell-depleted T cells, or PBMCs.

Authors' analysis steps: Reference gene primer amplification gave nucleated cell count estimates. Produced via immunoSEQ multiplex PCR; TCRdb's table is partial and in-frame only. V, J and clone size derive from that table, while D and trimming were established from the DNA sequence. The sample shows about 300,000 clones, roughly 90% of them seen only once. V gave up 6 bases and J gave up 7 bases, with 15 bases separating them. This CDR3 spans 13 amino acids. Germline V gene data show CDR1 as MNHEY and CDR2 as SVGAGI. This TCR came from a man aged 18 to 30 who had recovered from COVID-19. The chain joins TRBV6-5 to TRBJ1-2, with D tentatively TRBD1 (5 bases). Material for sequencing was peripheral blood. CDR3 region: CASREAGGVGYTF. CDR3 sequence (DNA): TGTGCCAGCAGAGAGGCCGGAGGGGTTGGCTACACCTTC.